The rows below give T cell receptor beta chains drawn from one sample of a study of breast tumors, draining lymph nodes, adjacent tissues. Using its own MiXCR run on the multiplex PCR reads, TCRdb lists one record per CDR3 protein. The sample has under 150,000 distinct CDR3 sequences, 20% seen once. Specimen: axillary lymph node tissue. The source of these receptors is a female donor with breast cancer. Some clones in this sample may be carry-over from other donors' samples. Each CDR3 is given with its conserved first and last residue. A D gene is named only where the DNA matches it firmly. The listing skips clone size in some rows; elsewhere it reads once, few, many or a size class.

CDR3nt,CDR3aa,abundance,v_gene,d_gene,j_gene
TGCAGTGCTACAGATAGGGGGGACGCCGGGGAGCTGTTTTTT,CSATDRGDAGELFF,many,TRBV20-1,NA,TRBJ2-2
TGTGCCAGCTCACCAGCCACCACGGCAGATACGCAGTATTTT,CASSPATTADTQYF,many,TRBV18,NA,TRBJ2-3
TGTGCCAGCAGTTTTAGGCCAAACACAGATACGCAGTATTTT,CASSFRPNTDTQYF,many,TRBV12-3/TRBV12-4,NA,TRBJ2-3
TGTGCCAGTAGTTTAGAACCGACGGAGCTCCTTAACTATGGCTACACCTTC,CASSLEPTELLNYGYTF,many,TRBV19,NA,TRBJ1-2
TGTGCCAGTAGTATAAGTGGAGGGAAAGCCTACAATGAGCAGTTCTTC,CASSISGGKAYNEQFF,NA,TRBV19,NA,TRBJ2-1
TGTGCCAGCTTACAGGGGGCGGGTAGCAATCAGCCCCAGCATTTT,CASLQGAGSNQPQHF,many,TRBV2,TRBD1,TRBJ1-5
TGTGCCAGCAGTGTAGACGGGGCGTTTTTGTATGGCTACACCTTC,CASSVDGAFLYGYTF,NA,TRBV6-1,NA,TRBJ1-2
TGTGCCAGCAGTTTACGGCGGGTCGGGGAGCTGTTTTTT,CASSLRRVGELFF,many,TRBV12-3/TRBV12-4,NA,TRBJ2-2
TGCGCCAGCAGCGGGGATAGCTCTGGAAACACCATATATTTT,CASSGDSSGNTIYF,many,TRBV5-1,NA,TRBJ1-3
TGCGCCAGCAGCTTGGGGGGAGAACCATTACCTGGGGCCAACGTCCTGACTTTC,CASSLGGEPLPGANVLTF,many,TRBV5-1,NA,TRBJ2-6
TGCAGCGTTGAAGGCCCAGGGGGCACCATATATTTT,CSVEGPGGTIYF,NA,TRBV29-1,TRBD1,TRBJ1-3
TGTGCCAGCGGCCCGGGGACTAGCGGGAGGAGAGTCGGAGATACGCAGTATTTT,CASGPGTSGRRVGDTQYF,many,TRBV11-2,TRBD2,TRBJ2-3
TGCGCCAGCAGCTCATACTTCGGGGAGCTGTTTTTT,CASSSYFGELFF,many,TRBV5-1,NA,TRBJ2-2
TGTGCCAGCAGCCCGGGGGCGGGATTTCAGCAGTACTTC,CASSPGAGFQQYF,many,TRBV11-2,NA,TRBJ2-7
TGCAGCGTTGGGGGGGGCAGGGGCGAAAATCAGCCCCAGCATTTT,CSVGGGRGENQPQHF,NA,TRBV29-1,NA,TRBJ1-5
TGCAGTGCTAGAGCCCGGCGGACAGCCCGCTCCTACGAGCAGTACTTC,CSARARRTARSYEQYF,many,TRBV20-1,NA,TRBJ2-7
TGTGCCAGCAGTGAAGCTAGCGGGGGATACAATGAGCAGTTCTTC,CASSEASGGYNEQFF,many,TRBV6-1,TRBD2,TRBJ2-1
TGTGCCAGCAAGGACAGGGGGCTTTCGTACTATGGCTACACCTTC,CASKDRGLSYYGYTF,many,TRBV2,TRBD1,TRBJ1-2
TGTGCCAGCAGTTACCCCTTCGGGGAGCAGTACTTC,CASSYPFGEQYF,many,TRBV6-2/TRBV6-3,NA,TRBJ2-7
TGTGCCAGCAGCCCAACGCGGGACACCATATATTTT,CASSPTRDTIYF,many,TRBV7-9,NA,TRBJ1-3
TGTGCCAGCAGCGTAGGCGGCAGTAATGAAAAACTGTTTTTT,CASSVGGSNEKLFF,many,TRBV9,NA,TRBJ1-4
TGTGCCAGCAGCCTTAGCGGGGCGGAGGAGACCCAGTACTTC,CASSLSGAEETQYF,once,TRBV27,TRBD2,TRBJ2-5
TGCAGTGCTAGTGTTCCAGGGCGCTATCAGCCCCAGCATTTT,CSASVPGRYQPQHF,many,TRBV20-1,NA,TRBJ1-5
TGTACCAGCAGTCCCAGTTTCTTTGCAGACTATGTCTACACCTTC,CTSSPSFFADYVYTF,NA,TRBV27,NA,TRBJ1-2
TGTGCCAGCAGTTTAGGGCAGTTTAATGAAAAACTGTTTTTT,CASSLGQFNEKLFF,few,TRBV28,NA,TRBJ1-4
TGCGCCAGCAGCTTAGGACAGGGAGAATTTAGAGATACGCAGTATTTT,CASSLGQGEFRDTQYF,few,TRBV4-1,TRBD1,TRBJ2-3
TGCGCCAGCAGCCTGAACAAGGCCACGTCACACCAAGAGACCCGGTACTTC,CASSLNKATSHQETRYF,NA,TRBV4-1,NA,TRBJ2-5
TGTGCCAGCAGCTTAGAGGGATCCTACGATGAGCAGTTCTTC,CASSLEGSYDEQFF,NA,TRBV7-6,NA,TRBJ2-1
TGTGCCAGCAGCGCGGTCGAGGAGACCCAGTACTTC,CASSAVEETQYF,many,TRBV11-2,NA,TRBJ2-5
TGCAGTGCTGCTCCGGGACTAGCGGGCTCCTACACCGGGGAGCTGTTTTTT,CSAAPGLAGSYTGELFF,many,TRBV20-1,TRBD2,TRBJ2-2
TGTGCCAGTAGGGAGGACGCAAGTTGGTTTACCGGGGAGCTGTTTTTT,CASREDASWFTGELFF,many,TRBV19,NA,TRBJ2-2
TGTGCCAACGGGGGGACAGAAGCCGGAGTCTGGGGCTACACCTTC,CANGGTEAGVWGYTF,NA,TRBV6-1,TRBD1,TRBJ1-2
TGTGCCAGTAGTTCCGACCTCGAGGAGACCCAGTACTTC,CASSSDLEETQYF,many,TRBV19,NA,TRBJ2-5
TGCGCCAGCAGCCTGGGCCGAGGAGGGGAGACCCAGTACTTC,CASSLGRGGETQYF,many,TRBV10-1,NA,TRBJ2-5
TGTGCCAGCAGTCCGCGACAGTTAAGTAACTATGGCTACACCTTC,CASSPRQLSNYGYTF,many,TRBV3-1,NA,TRBJ1-2
TGTGCCAACAGCGTAGCGGCCTCCCCCTTCGGGTTCTCTAGAAACACCATATATTTT,CANSVAASPFGFSRNTIYF,NA,TRBV9,NA,TRBJ1-3
TGTGCCAGCAGCGCTCCTTCGGCGAATGAGCAGTTCTTC,CASSAPSANEQFF,many,TRBV9,NA,TRBJ2-1